Each of the 32 T cell receptor beta chains below was sequenced from the same sample in a study of T cells in Graves' hyperthyroidism and ophthalmopathy. Amplified TCR beta CDR3 regions came from RNA transcripts. The TCR CDR3 was amplified in a first-round RT-PCR using the HTBI primer set. TCRdb reprocessed the multiplex PCR reads with MiXCR, giving one entry per CDR3 protein. The sample consists of hundreds of thousands of distinct CDR3 sequences, 15% to 20% of them appearing once. The sample was blood. The receptors stem from a woman between 18 and 30 years old with Graves' ophthalmopathy.

Notes on this clonotype: A much larger clone sits a single nucleotide away, making a read error possible. The conserved phenylalanine or tryptophan is not found at the CDR3 terminus, so this likely reflects a read error. J is TRBJ1-1 and V is TRBV29-1; D perhaps matches TRBD1 (6 bases). The V end lost 7 bases, the J end lost 2 bases, and 14 bases lay between the germline ends. Per the germline V gene, CDR1 is SQVTM and CDR2 is ANQGSEA. This CDR3 comprises 13 residues. The CDR3 DNA reads TGCAGCGGAGGAACGACAGGCAACACTGAAGCTTTCTCT. This translates into CSGGTTGNTEAFS.

This clonotype was counted between two and nine times. The V gene is TRBV20-1, the J gene TRBJ2-2; tentatively, D is TRBD1 (5 bases). The V end was cut by 5 bases, the J end by 6 bases, with 13 bases between. The CDR3 contains 13 residues. Germline V lookup: CDR1 DFQATT, CDR2 SNEGSKA (reference sequence). The DNA of the CDR3 is TGCAGTGCTCATGACAGAAACCCCGGGGAGCTGTTTTTT. It encodes CSAHDRNPGELFF.

This clonotype was counted between two and nine times. The chain combines TRBV10-3 with TRBJ1-5, with 8 bases matching TRBD1. Germline V gene sequence: CDR1 ENHRY, CDR2 SYGVKD. CDR3 length: 15 amino acids. J was trimmed by 6 bases and V by 3 bases; bases with no gene match: 7. CDR3 amino acids: CAISDGAGGGQPQHF. As DNA, the CDR3 is TGTGCCATCAGTGATGGGGCAGGGGGCGGTCAGCCCCAGCATTTT.

This chain joins TRBV4-3 and TRBJ1-2, with D maybe TRBD1 (6 bases). The CDR3 runs 14 residues. Between the trimmed V and J ends, which lost 0 bases and 2 bases, there was a span of 7 bases. CDR1 is LGHNA, CDR2 YSLEER, per germline. For the CDR3, the DNA is TGCGCCAGCAGCCAAGATACAGGGAACTATGGCTACACCTTC. Translated: CASSQDTGNYGYTF.

This clonotype has ten or more counts. The V gene is TRBV2, the J gene TRBJ2-2; 8 nucleotides match TRBD2. Germline CDR1 and CDR2: SNHLY and FYNNEI. With 6 bases clipped from V and 4 bases from J, the junction kept 4 bases outside the gene matches. The CDR3 has 14 amino acids. In DNA, the CDR3 is TGTGCCAGCAGGACTAGCGAGTTCACCGGGGAGCTGTTTTTT. Translation: CASRTSEFTGELFF.

The gene calls are TRBV10-3 and TRBJ2-3; D is uncertain. The CDR3 covers 13 residues. V was shortened by 3 bases and J by 2 bases, with 6 bases between the two germline ends. CDR1 and CDR2 from the germline V gene are ENHRY and SYGVKD. This chain's CDR3 is CAISDRTTDTQYF. For the CDR3, the DNA is TGTGCCATCAGTGATAGGACCACAGATACGCAGTATTTT.

This clonotype occurred many times. V and J are TRBV6-2 or TRBV6-3 and TRBJ1-1; D is possibly TRBD1 (5 bases). V dropped 6 bases and J dropped 1 base, with 15 bases sitting between them. Germline-derived CDR1 and CDR2 are MNHEY and SVGEGT. The CDR3 has 15 amino acids. CDR3 sequence (DNA): TGTGCCAGCAGCCCATACAGGATCGGGAACACTGAAGCTTTCTTT. Amino acid sequence: CASSPYRIGNTEAFF.

The chain combines TRBV3-1 with TRBJ2-5; weak D call: TRBD1 (5 bases). The V and J ends lost 3 bases and 1 base respectively, with 9 bases between them. The CDR3 length is 14 residues. Per the germline V gene, CDR1 is LGHDT and CDR2 is YNNKEL (reference sequence). This chain's CDR3 is CASSQTRAQETQYF. The CDR3 bases are TGTGCCAGCAGCCAGACCAGGGCCCAAGAGACCCAGTACTTC.

This clonotype was recorded many times. The chain recombines TRBV20-1 with TRBJ2-6, with TRBD2 as a possible D gene (5 bases). In germline, CDR1 is DFQATT, CDR2 SNEGSKA (reference sequence). The CDR3 is 14 residues long. Trimming stripped 8 bases from V and 0 bases from J, with 11 bases between. CDR3 protein: CSTTRDSGANVLTF. The CDR3 DNA sequence: TGCAGTACTACTAGAGACTCTGGGGCCAACGTCCTGACTTTC.

This chain connects TRBV28 to TRBJ2-3, with no clear D. Germline V gene data show CDR1 as MDHEN and CDR2 as SYDVKM. V was shortened by 6 bases and J by 2 bases, with 15 bases between the two germline ends. CDR3 size: 15 residues. The CDR3, as DNA: TGTGCCAGCAGCCTTGGGGTTCCCTACACAGATACGCAGTATTTT. Its protein product is CASSLGVPYTDTQYF.

This clonotype has a count of ten or more. The rearrangement uses TRBV12-3 or TRBV12-4 and TRBJ2-6; no clear D. The V gene lost 5 bases and the J gene lost 0 bases, with 11 bases spanning the gap. The CDR3 consists of 16 residues. In DNA form, the CDR3 reads TGTGCCAGCAGTATTCGAGTCACCTCTGGGGCCAACGTCCTGACTTTC. Translation gives CASSIRVTSGANVLTF.

The rearrangement links TRBV5-1 to TRBJ2-2; D is perhaps TRBD2 (5 bases). The CDR3 totals 14 residues. The germline gives CDR1 SGHRS, CDR2 YFSETQ. With 3 bases removed from V and 4 bases from J, the gap between germline ends came to 10 bases. The CDR3 region has the DNA TGCGCCAGCAGCTCTAGGACTCTCACCGGGGAGCTGTTTTTT. Its translation: CASSSRTLTGELFF.

The chain employs TRBV5-1 and TRBJ2-6; no reliable D call. V was shortened by 4 bases and J by 1 base, with 18 bases between the two germline ends. Germline CDR1 is SGHRS and CDR2 is YFSETQ. CDR3 size: 18 residues. For the CDR3, the DNA is TGCGCCAGCAGCCCAACGGTCCAGAGTATGTCTGGGGCCAACGTCCTGACTTTC. Protein sequence: CASSPTVQSMSGANVLTF. Full variable domain (rest looked up from reference TRBV5-1 and TRBJ2-6): KAGVTQTPRYLIKTRGQQVTLSCSPISGHRSVSWYQQTPGQGLQFLFEYFSETQRNKGNFPGRFSGRQFSNSRSEMNVSTLELGDSALYLCASSPTVQSMSGANVLTFGAGSRLTVL.

To note about this clonotype: One end of the junction is discordant with germline, which a read error may explain. The rearrangement joins TRBV20-1 to TRBJ2-3; D may be TRBD2 (5 bases). CDR3 length equals 16 residues. The germline V gene has CDR1 DFQATT and CDR2 SNEGSKA (reference sequence). The CDR3 spells CSTRSADNLIPDTQYF. CDR3 DNA sequence: TGCAGTACTAGATCGGCCGATAATTTGATCCCAGATACGCAGTATTTT.

This clonotype was detected ten times or more. V and J are TRBV7-9 and TRBJ2-3; tentative D call: TRBD2 (6 bases). V was trimmed by 1 base and J by 4 bases, leaving 12 bases between them. CDR1 is SEHNR and CDR2 is FQNEAQ in the germline V gene (reference sequence). This CDR3 spans 15 amino acids. This CDR3 is CASSLGVGEADTQYF. In nucleotides, the CDR3 is TGTGCCAGCAGCTTAGGAGTCGGGGAGGCAGATACGCAGTATTTT. Filled out from reference TRBV7-9 and TRBJ2-3, the complete variable domain reads DTGVSQNPRHKITKRGQNVTFRCDPISEHNRLYWYRQTLGQGPEFLTYFQNEAQLEKSRLLSDRFSAERPKGSFSTLEIQRTEQGDSAMYLCASSLGVGEADTQYFGPGTRLTVL.

This chain connects TRBV20-1 to TRBJ2-5; D call uncertain. The V end lost 1 base, the J end lost 5 bases, and 11 bases lay between the germline ends. The CDR3 totals 13 residues. Germline V gene data show CDR1 as DFQATT and CDR2 as SNEGSKA (reference sequence). The CDR3 nucleotides are TGCAGTGCTAGAGCCAGATACCTGGAGACCCAGTACTTC. Translating it yields CSARARYLETQYF.

In its sample, this clonotype was seen many times. V usage is TRBV6-1 and J usage is TRBJ1-2; TRBD1 agrees at 7 bases. Germline CDR1 is MNHNS and CDR2 is SASEGT. The length of the CDR3 is 15 residues. V was pared by 4 bases and J by 4 bases, with 9 bases of the junction left unmatched. CDR3 region: CASSGNRGGSYGYTF. DNA for the CDR3: TGTGCCAGCAGTGGGAACAGGGGCGGAAGCTATGGCTACACCTTC.

This clonotype was picked up many times. V and J are TRBV2 and TRBJ2-7; D is ambiguous. This CDR3 has 12 amino acids. The V and J ends lost 4 bases and 4 bases respectively, with 8 bases between them. Looked up from germline, CDR1 is SNHLY and CDR2 is FYNNEI. The CDR3 nucleotides read TGTGCCAGCAGTGGGGAATTTTACGAGCAGTACTTC. This gives the protein CASSGEFYEQYF.

This clonotype was seen only a few times. The rearrangement uses TRBV20-1 and TRBJ1-6; TRBD1 might be the D (5 bases). The V and J ends lost 0 bases and 5 bases respectively, with 14 bases between them. CDR3 length: 16 amino acids. Germline CDR1 and CDR2: DFQATT and SNEGSKA (reference sequence). The CDR3 nucleotides read TGCAGTGCTAGAGATCTAAAGGGGAGGAATAATTCACCCCTCCACTTT. This encodes CSARDLKGRNNSPLHF.

The table lists this clonotype with many counts. The chain uses TRBV6-2 or TRBV6-3 and TRBJ2-7, with D uncertain. The CDR3 totals 14 residues. V lost 6 bases and J lost 2, with 14 bases in between. Germline V lookup: CDR1 MNHEY, CDR2 SVGEGT. The CDR3 DNA is TGTGCCAGCAGCCCCATTGTGGGCGCCTACGAGCAGTACTTC. This encodes CASSPIVGAYEQYF.

This clonotype has a handful of counts. The rearrangement joins TRBV27 to TRBJ2-4; no clear D. Trimming left V 6 bases short and J 1 base short, with 19 bases between. There are 17 residues in the CDR3. Germline V gives CDR1 MNHEY, CDR2 SMNVEV (reference sequence). CDR3 sequence reads: CASSPPVQSSAKNIQYF. The CDR3 DNA reads TGTGCCAGCAGCCCCCCCGTACAGTCCTCTGCCAAAAACATTCAGTACTTC.

The sample holds a few counts of this clonotype. The V and J genes are TRBV20-1 and TRBJ1-3; TRBD1 matches 7 bases. This CDR3 has 15 residues. V was clipped by 6 bases and J by 2 bases; unmatched bases: 10. Germline lookup yields CDR1 DFQATT and CDR2 SNEGSKA (reference sequence). CDR3: CSASSGDRAGNTIYF. The CDR3 DNA is TGCAGTGCCTCCTCTGGGGACAGAGCTGGAAACACCATATATTTT.

This clonotype was seen at least ten times. The rearrangement links TRBV3-1 to TRBJ2-3, with 8 bases identical to TRBD2. The CDR3 contains 13 residues. CDR1 LGHDT and CDR2 YNNKEL come from the germline V gene (reference sequence). With V trimmed by 5 bases and J by 5 bases, 3 bases remained unmatched. The chain's CDR3 is CASSGLAGDTQYF. The DNA for the CDR3 is TGTGCCAGCAGCGGACTAGCAGGAGATACGCAGTATTTT.

This clonotype was recorded a few times. This chain links TRBV30 with TRBJ2-7; the D gene is possibly TRBD1 (5 bases). CDR3 length: 14 residues. V shed 4 bases and J shed 5 bases, with 18 bases lying between them. The germline V gene has CDR1 GTSNPN and CDR2 SVGIG (reference sequence). CDR3 nucleotide sequence: TGTGCCTGGAACGGGCAGGGTCCATGGGACGAGCAGTACTTC. Translating gives CAWNGQGPWDEQYF.

This clonotype was counted ten times or more. CDR3 nucleotides: TGTGCCAGCAGACCTAGACAGGAGCTGAACACTGAAGCTTTCTTT. Translation gives CASRPRQELNTEAFF. The V and J genes are TRBV28 and TRBJ1-1; TRBD1 might be the D (6 bases). Germline CDR1 MDHEN, CDR2 SYDVKM. The CDR3 consists of 15 residues. Trimming shortened V by 6 bases and J by 0 bases, and 14 bases separated the two germline ends.

The J gene is TRBJ1-1, the V gene TRBV6-1, with TRBD1 matching 8 bases. From germline, CDR1 is MNHNS and CDR2 SASEGT. CDR3 length equals 14 residues. With 7 bases clipped from V and 0 bases from J, the junction kept 4 bases outside the gene matches. CDR3 loop: CASTGTGMNTEAFF. CDR3 nucleotide sequence: TGTGCCAGCACCGGGACAGGCATGAACACTGAAGCTTTCTTT.

In its sample, this clonotype was seen many times. This sequence joins TRBV2 and TRBJ2-7, with D hard to call. V was pared by 1 base and J by 2 bases, with 9 bases between. CDR1 and CDR2 from the germline V gene are SNHLY and FYNNEI. The length of the CDR3 is 14 residues. The DNA of the CDR3 is TGTGCCAGCAGTGAAGGGAGCGCTCCCTACGAGCAGTACTTC. This translates into CASSEGSAPYEQYF.

This clonotype came up many times. The V and J genes are TRBV5-1 and TRBJ2-1; D is possibly TRBD1 or TRBD2 (5 bases each). V was shortened by 3 bases and J by 7 bases, with 17 bases between the two germline ends. The germline V gene has CDR1 SGHRS and CDR2 YFSETQ. This CDR3 region has 15 residues. The CDR3 loop reads CASSSGIPKGNEQFF. As DNA, the CDR3 is TGCGCCAGCAGCTCCGGGATTCCCAAGGGGAATGAGCAGTTCTTC.

This clonotype was counted ten times or more. V usage is TRBV12-3 or TRBV12-4 and J usage is TRBJ1-1, with TRBD1 as a possible D gene (6 bases). The V end lost 4 bases, the J end lost 11 bases, and 8 bases lay between the germline ends. The CDR3 is 10 residues long. In DNA, the CDR3 is TGTGCCAGCAGTTCGCAGGGGGCTTTCTTT. Amino acids: CASSSQGAFF.

This chain links TRBV20-1 with TRBJ1-2; no clear D. The CDR3 has 14 residues. V lost 0 bases and J 2 bases, leaving 10 bases between the germline ends. Germline-derived CDR1 and CDR2 are DFQATT and SNEGSKA (reference sequence). CDR3 DNA: TGCAGTGCTAGAGAGGCGGGAAGGAACTATGGCTACACCTTC. It encodes CSAREAGRNYGYTF.

This clonotype was recorded a few times. The rearrangement joins TRBV7-2 to TRBJ2-1, with 7 bases fitting TRBD1. This CDR3 comprises 12 residues. Germline V gives CDR1 SGHTA, CDR2 FQGNSA. Germline trimming cut 3 bases from V and 10 bases from J; bases unmatched to any gene: 3. CDR3 nucleotides: TGTGCCAGCAGCTTCGGGACAGTCGAGCAGTTCTTC. Its translation is CASSFGTVEQFF.

The V and J genes are TRBV29-1 and TRBJ1-3, with D perhaps matching TRBD1 (6 bases). The germline gives CDR1 SQVTM, CDR2 ANQGSEA. This CDR3 is 12 amino acids long. Deletions cut 6 bases from V and 4 bases from J, with 10 bases between. The CDR3 reads CSVTGRGNTIYF. The CDR3 DNA is TGCAGCGTCACAGGGCGAGGAAACACCATATATTTT.